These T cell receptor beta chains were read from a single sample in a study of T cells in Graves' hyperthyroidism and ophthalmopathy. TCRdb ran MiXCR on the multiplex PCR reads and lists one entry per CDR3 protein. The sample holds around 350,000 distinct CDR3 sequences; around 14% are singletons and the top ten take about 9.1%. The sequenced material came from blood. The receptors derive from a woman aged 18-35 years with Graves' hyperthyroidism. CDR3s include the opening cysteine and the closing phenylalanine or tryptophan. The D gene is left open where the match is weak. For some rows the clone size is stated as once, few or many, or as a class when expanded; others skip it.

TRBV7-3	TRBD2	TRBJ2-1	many	CASSHEAGGSYNEQFF	TGTGCCAGCAGCCACGAGGCGGGAGGGTCCTACAATGAGCAGTTCTTC
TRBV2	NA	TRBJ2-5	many	CASSEQGGYQETQYF	TGTGCCAGCAGTGAACAGGGGGGGTACCAAGAGACCCAGTACTTC
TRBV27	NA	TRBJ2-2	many	CASSSAGQPGELFF	TGTGCCAGCAGTTCGGCAGGGCAGCCCGGGGAGCTGTTTTTT
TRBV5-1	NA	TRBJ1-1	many	CASSELNTEAFF	TGCGCCAGCAGCGAGTTGAACACTGAAGCTTTCTTT
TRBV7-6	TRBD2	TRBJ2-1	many	CASSPTRGSFGEQFF	TGTGCCAGCAGCCCCACGCGGGGGAGCTTCGGTGAGCAGTTCTTC
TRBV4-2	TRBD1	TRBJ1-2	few	CASSQPQGGEGYTF	TGTGCCAGCAGCCAACCACAGGGGGGGGAGGGCTACACCTTC
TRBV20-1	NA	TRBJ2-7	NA	CSARDLWNSNYEQYF	TGCAGTGCTAGGGACTTGTGGAACTCGAACTACGAGCAGTACTTC
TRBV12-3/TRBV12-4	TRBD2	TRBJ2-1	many	CASSYGLAGEGNEQFF	TGTGCCAGCAGTTATGGACTAGCGGGGGAGGGCAATGAGCAGTTCTTC
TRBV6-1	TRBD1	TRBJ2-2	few	CASSSYTGGTGELFF	TGTGCCAGCAGTTCCTATACAGGGGGGACCGGGGAGCTGTTTTTT
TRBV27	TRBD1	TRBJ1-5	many	CASSLRGQGYSNQPQHF	TGTGCCAGCAGTTTACGGGGACAGGGTTATAGCAATCAGCCCCAGCATTTT
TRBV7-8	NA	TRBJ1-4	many	CASSLGRRGEKLFF	TGTGCCAGCAGCTTAGGACGGAGGGGTGAAAAACTGTTTTTT
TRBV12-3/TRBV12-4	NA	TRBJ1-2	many	CASSTYQGPRGGYTF	TGTGCCAGCAGCACATACCAGGGGCCTCGCGGGGGCTACACCTTC
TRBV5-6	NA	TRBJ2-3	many	CASSSSPDRDTQYF	TGTGCCAGCAGTTCGAGCCCGGATCGCGATACGCAGTATTTT
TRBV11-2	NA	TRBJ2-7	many	CASSLGQLSYEQYF	TGTGCCAGCAGCTTGGGTCAACTATCCTACGAGCAGTACTTC
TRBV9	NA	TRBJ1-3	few	CASSAEGHSGNTIYF	TGTGCCAGCAGCGCAGAAGGACATTCTGGAAACACCATATATTTT
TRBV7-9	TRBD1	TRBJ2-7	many	CASSPGQGWQYF	TGTGCCAGCAGCCCCGGACAGGGTTGGCAGTACTTC
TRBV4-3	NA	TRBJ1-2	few	CASSQGGDNYGYTF	TGCGCCAGCAGCCAAGGCGGGGACAACTATGGCTACACCTTC
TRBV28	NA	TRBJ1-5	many	CASSPGDGSNQPQHF	TGTGCCAGCAGTCCCGGGGATGGAAGCAATCAGCCCCAGCATTTT
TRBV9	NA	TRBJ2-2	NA	CASSGRDTNTGELFF	TGTGCCAGCAGCGGAAGGGACACTAACACCGGGGAGCTGTTTTTT
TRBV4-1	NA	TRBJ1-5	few	CASSRIPSNQPQHF	TGCGCCAGCAGCCGAATTCCTAGCAATCAGCCCCAGCATTTT
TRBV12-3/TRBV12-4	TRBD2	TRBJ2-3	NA	CASTTLAGGRDTQYF	TGTGCCAGCACTACCCTAGCGGGGGGGCGAGATACGCAGTATTTT
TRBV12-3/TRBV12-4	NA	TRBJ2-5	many	CASAPPVAETQYF	TGTGCCAGCGCTCCGCCCGTTGCGGAGACCCAGTACTTC
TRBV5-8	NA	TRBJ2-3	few	CASSFRKYRGRVDDTQYF	TGTGCCAGCAGCTTCCGAAAATACAGGGGGAGGGTTGATGATACGCAGTATTTT
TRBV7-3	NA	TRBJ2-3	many	CASSLNPLGDTQYF	TGTGCCAGCAGCTTAAACCCACTTGGGGATACGCAGTATTTT
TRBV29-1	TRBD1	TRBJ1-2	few	CSVPRTGDQGYTF	TGCAGCGTTCCCCGGACAGGGGATCAGGGCTACACCTTC
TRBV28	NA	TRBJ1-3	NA	CASSLAMGNTIYF	TGTGCCAGCAGTTTAGCCATGGGAAACACCATATATTTT
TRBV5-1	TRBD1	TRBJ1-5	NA	CASSADKRGLMGNQPQHF	TGCGCCAGCAGCGCCGATAAAAGGGGGCTGATGGGCAATCAGCCCCAGCATTTT
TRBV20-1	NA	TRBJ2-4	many	CSASRSNSAKNIQYF	TGCAGTGCTAGTAGAAGCAATTCCGCCAAAAACATTCAGTACTTC
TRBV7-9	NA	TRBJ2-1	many	CASSFRRGPQGEQFF	TGTGCCAGCAGCTTTCGCAGGGGCCCACAAGGGGAGCAGTTCTTC
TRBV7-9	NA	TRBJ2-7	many	CASSEGQLEQYF	TGTGCCAGCAGCGAAGGACAGCTCGAGCAGTACTTC
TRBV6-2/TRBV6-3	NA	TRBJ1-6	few	CASSYGGPYSPLHF	TGTGCCAGCAGTTACGGGGGACCGTATTCACCCCTCCACTTT
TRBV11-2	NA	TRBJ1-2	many	CASSLRGGPLFYGYTF	TGTGCCAGCAGCCTACGGGGGGGGCCCCTGTTTTACGGCTACACCTTC
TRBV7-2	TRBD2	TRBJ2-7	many	CASSLDYAGGIRDEQYF	TGTGCCAGCAGCTTAGACTATGCGGGAGGGATTCGGGACGAGCAGTACTTC